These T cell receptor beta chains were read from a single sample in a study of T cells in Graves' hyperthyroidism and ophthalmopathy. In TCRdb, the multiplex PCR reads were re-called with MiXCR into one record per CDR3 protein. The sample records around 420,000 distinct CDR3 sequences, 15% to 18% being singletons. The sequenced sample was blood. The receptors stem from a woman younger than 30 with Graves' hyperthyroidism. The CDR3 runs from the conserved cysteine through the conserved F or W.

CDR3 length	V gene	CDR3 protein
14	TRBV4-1	CASSRERQGYGYTF
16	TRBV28	CASSPGTSGLLGEQYF
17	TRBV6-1	CASSEAAGDRGQETQYF
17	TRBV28	CASSSPLKEGVNSPLHF
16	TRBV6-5	CASSYGQGAINSPLHF
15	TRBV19	CASSLGRINTGELFF
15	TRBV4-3	CASSQPGQGADGYTF
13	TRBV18	CASSPGVLPEAFF
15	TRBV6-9	CASSYKGGASNEQFF
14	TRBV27	CASSTDRVSQPQHF
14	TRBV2	CASSEIVGNYGYTF
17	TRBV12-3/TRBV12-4	CASSLILAPILGETQYF
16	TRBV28	CASSQLDRISNQPQHF
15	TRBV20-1	CSARDPQGASDGYTF
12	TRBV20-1	CSASRRNTEAFF
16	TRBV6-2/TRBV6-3	CASSLPRTAANYGYTF
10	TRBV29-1	CSVVGGGYTF
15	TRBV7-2	CASSLSEGANSPLHF
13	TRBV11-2	CASSLDGDHGYTF
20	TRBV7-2	CASSAGTGTSGGLPQETQYF
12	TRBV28	CASTVGNRALHF
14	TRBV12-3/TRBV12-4	CASTHNANTGELFF
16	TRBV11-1	CASSLTSGRLPDTQYF
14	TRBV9	CASSVWGGTDTQYF
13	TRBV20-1	CSALRGAYYEQYF
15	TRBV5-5	CASTLQLIGNSPLHF
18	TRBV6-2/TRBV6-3	CASSYPPLRDSGNQPQHF
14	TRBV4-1	CASSQTRAYNEQFF
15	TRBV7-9	CASSRDRGRTDTQYF
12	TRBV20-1	CSASPGVDGYTF
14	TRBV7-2	CASGPGGSKNIQYF
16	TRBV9	CASSGTGGANTGELFF
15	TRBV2	CASTLLAGGRDEQFF
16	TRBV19	CASSMTAALLLDTQYF
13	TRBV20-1	CSATDRGSYEQYF
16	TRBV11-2	CASSLDGDRYQETQYF
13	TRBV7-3	CASGVGYQGTQYF
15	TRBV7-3	CASSPFSGGGNEQFF
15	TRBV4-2	CASSQSQGAKYGYTF
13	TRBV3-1	CASSGTVNYGYTF
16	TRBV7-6	CASSRSGAGGSDAQYF
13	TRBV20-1	CSATPDVDFGYTF
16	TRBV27	CASSSPGTSGVYEQYF
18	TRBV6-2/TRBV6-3	CASSRPPGTSHSTDTQYF
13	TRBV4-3	CASSPTDRAKLFF
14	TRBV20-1	CSAEDRGRSYEQHF
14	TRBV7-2	CASSRPGRNYEQYF
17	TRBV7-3	CASSLTYGGGLVDTQYF
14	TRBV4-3	CASSQTGTRNEQFF
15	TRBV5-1	CASSLAATVNTEAFF
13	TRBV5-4	CASSTGRPNEQYF
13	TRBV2	CASRPGQDYEQYF
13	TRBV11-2	CASSTRLDYGYTF
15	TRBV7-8	CASSLAGLRFPEALF
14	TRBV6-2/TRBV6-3	CASSYRAVNTEAFF